Below, 32 T cell receptor beta chains from the same sample are listed, as sequenced in a study of blood T cell repertoires in COVID-19. Repertoires were generated with immunoSEQ multiplex PCR, while TCRdb's copy carries only in-frame clones and drops some. The data hold about 280,000 clones, with 88% observed a single time. The sequenced sample was peripheral blood. The receptor set was obtained from a man aged 18 to 29 with active or convalescent COVID-19.

The chain is built from TRBV6-2 or TRBV6-3 and TRBJ2-7; 10 nucleotides match TRBD2. With V trimmed by 4 bases and J by 1 base, 4 bases remained unmatched. This CDR3 has 15 residues. Germline V gives CDR1 MNHEY, CDR2 SVGEGT. CDR3 in DNA: TGTGCCAGCAGTTGGCTAGCGGGGGATTCCTACGAGCAGTACTTC. Translated: CASSWLAGDSYEQYF.

The chain joins TRBV5-4 to TRBJ2-5; the D is unclear. Between the trimmed V and J ends, which lost 4 bases and 2 bases, there was a span of 15 bases. This CDR3 is 15 amino acids long. The germline gives CDR1 SGHNT, CDR2 YYREEE (reference sequence). The CDR3 spells CASSPDSLGQETQYF. DNA for the CDR3: TGTGCCAGCAGCCCCGACTCGCTAGGACAAGAGACCCAGTACTTC.

The chain recombines TRBV4-1 with TRBJ2-7, with TRBD2 matching over 12 bases. The CDR3 covers 18 residues. Trimming at V came to 1 base and at J to 4 bases, leaving 11 bases not matched to a gene. Looked up from germline, CDR1 is MGHRA and CDR2 is YSYEKL. This CDR3 reads CASSQVLAGGLTNYEQYF. CDR3 nucleotides: TGCGCCAGCAGCCAAGTACTAGCGGGGGGTCTTACTAATTACGAGCAGTACTTC.

The rearrangement joins TRBV16 to TRBJ1-1; 7 bases match TRBD1. Trimming cost V 2 bases and J 5 bases; bases outside gene matches: 8. This CDR3 has 15 residues. Germline CDR1 is KGHSY and CDR2 is FQNENV. The CDR3 sequence: CASSQTDRQGTEAFF. The DNA of the CDR3 is TGTGCCAGCAGCCAAACGGACAGGCAGGGAACTGAAGCTTTCTTT.

The chain links TRBV6-5 to TRBJ1-1; 8 nucleotides align to TRBD1. The CDR3 has 14 residues. Germline CDR1 MNHEY, CDR2 SVGAGI. Trimming cost V 6 bases and J 5 bases; bases outside gene matches: 8. In DNA, the CDR3 is TGTGCCAGCAGCCAAACAGGGGGATGGACTGAAGCTTTCTTT. Translation gives CASSQTGGWTEAFF.

CDR3 loop: CSASRLESSYNEQFF. DNA of the CDR3: TGCAGTGCTAGTCGACTAGAGAGCTCCTACAATGAGCAGTTCTTC. The chain couples TRBV20-1 to TRBJ2-1; D perhaps matches TRBD2 (6 bases). The germline V gene encodes CDR1 DFQATT and CDR2 SNEGSKA (reference sequence). Trimming took 3 bases from V and 0 from J, leaving 12 bases between them. CDR3 size: 15 residues.

This chain links TRBV15 with TRBJ1-5; D remains unclear. CDR1 is LNHNV, CDR2 YYDKDF, per germline (reference sequence). The length of the CDR3 is 13 residues. Trimming stripped 0 bases from V and 7 bases from J, with 7 bases between. Here the CDR3 DNA reads TGTGCCACCAGCAGAGACAGGTCGCAGCCCCAGCATTTT. Protein: CATSRDRSQPQHF.

This clone showed up just a few times. The V and J genes are TRBV19 and TRBJ1-2; 10 nucleotides agree with TRBD1. The CDR3 has 16 amino acids. With 3 bases clipped from V and 4 bases from J, the junction kept 8 bases outside the gene matches. Germline V gene sequence: CDR1 LNHDA, CDR2 SQIVND (reference sequence). The CDR3 sequence is CASSILGQGRTYGYTF. The CDR3 bases are TGTGCCAGTAGTATTTTGGGACAGGGGAGGACCTATGGCTACACCTTC. Looking up the rest from reference TRBV19 and TRBJ1-2 gives the full variable domain: DGGITQSPKYLFRKEGQNVTLSCEQNLNHDAMYWYRQDPGQGLRLIYYSQIVNDFQKGDIAEGYSVSREKKESFPLTVTSAQKNPTAFYLCASSILGQGRTYGYTFGSGTRLTVV.

The chain has TRBV9 and TRBJ1-2; no firm D call. Trimming shortened V by 0 bases and J by 8 bases, and 8 bases separated the two germline ends. The CDR3 has 12 amino acids. CDR1 is SGDLS and CDR2 is YYNGEE in the germline V gene. CDR3 in amino acids: CASSVAGSGYTF. The DNA for the CDR3 is TGTGCCAGCAGCGTAGCTGGGAGCGGCTACACCTTC.

This chain connects TRBV12-2 to TRBJ2-3; the DNA was not compared with TRBD2, the D call given in the table. TRBV12-2 is an annotated pseudogene. The CDR3 is 15 residues long. Written as DNA, the CDR3 is TGTGCAAGTCGCTTAGGAAGCGGGGGGCCGCATACGCAGTATTTT. As protein: CASRLGSGGPHTQYF.

In this sample, this clone turned up a few times. J is TRBJ2-3 and V is TRBV5-1; 14 bases fit TRBD2. The trim removed 3 bases at V and 2 bases at J, leaving 8 bases unmatched. This CDR3 has 18 amino acids. Germline-derived CDR1 and CDR2 are SGHRS and YFSETQ. CDR3 region: CASSSGLAGGAFTDTQYF. CDR3 in DNA: TGCGCCAGCAGCTCCGGACTAGCGGGGGGAGCCTTCACAGATACGCAGTATTTT.

In its sample, this clone was seen once. V gene TRBV5-4 combines with J gene TRBJ1-4, with D hard to call. The CDR3 consists of 14 residues. CDR1 SGHNT and CDR2 YYREEE come from the germline V gene (reference sequence). V was clipped by 3 bases and J by 5 bases, with 11 bases between them. The CDR3 sequence: CASSSGSSNEKLFF. The CDR3 nucleotides read TGTGCCAGCAGCTCCGGTTCCTCCAATGAAAAACTGTTTTTT.

The genes are TRBV7-6 and TRBJ2-1; D is perhaps TRBD1 (6 bases). Per germline, CDR1 SGHVS and CDR2 FNYEAQ. The CDR3 covers 15 residues. The V gene lost 4 bases and the J gene lost 5 bases, with 15 bases spanning the gap. The CDR3: CASSSPDRINNEQFF. The DNA of the CDR3 is TGTGCCAGCAGCTCCCCGGACAGAATTAACAATGAGCAGTTCTTC.

The rearrangement joins TRBV7-2 to TRBJ1-3, with 8 bases fitting TRBD1. The length of the CDR3 is 14 residues. J lost 7 bases, V lost 5 bases, and 7 bases had no gene match. Germline V gene data show CDR1 as SGHTA and CDR2 as FQGNSA. This chain's CDR3 is CASSPRQGTNTIYF. CDR3 bases: TGTGCCAGCAGCCCGCGACAGGGGACGAACACCATATATTTT.

V is TRBV6-2 or TRBV6-3 and J is TRBJ2-5, with D perhaps matching TRBD1 or TRBD2 (5 bases each). The V end lost 4 bases, the J end lost 5 bases, and 11 bases lay between the germline ends. Germline assignment: CDR1 MNHEY and CDR2 SVGEGT. The CDR3 extends over 13 amino acids. As DNA, the CDR3 is TGTGCCAGCAGTTCCTCGGGGCCGGAGACCCAGTACTTC. It is translated as CASSSSGPETQYF.

This clone is a singleton in its sample. The genes are TRBV5-1 and TRBJ1-1; 12 bases line up with TRBD1. The CDR3 consists of 16 residues. From germline, CDR1 is SGHRS and CDR2 YFSETQ. J was trimmed by 1 base and V by 6 bases; bases with no gene match: 7. CDR3 bases: TGCGCCAGCAACACGGGACAGGGGGCCCCGAACACTGAAGCTTTCTTT. This codes for CASNTGQGAPNTEAFF.

V is TRBV12-3 or TRBV12-4 and J is TRBJ1-2; D uncertain. The V gene lost 8 bases and the J gene lost 8 bases, with 9 bases spanning the gap. The CDR3 length is 10 residues. The CDR3 protein is CASAGRGYTF. The CDR3 DNA follows: TGTGCCAGCGCAGGCCGGGGCTACACCTTC.

The chain couples TRBV7-8 to TRBJ2-1; D perhaps matches TRBD1 (8 bases). V was pared by 5 bases and J by 5 bases, with 19 bases between. The germline V gene encodes CDR1 SGHVS and CDR2 FQNEAQ. CDR3 size: 16 residues. Here the CDR3 reads CASSGGDRKGHNEQFF. The CDR3 nucleotides read TGTGCCAGCAGCGGGGGGGACAGGAAAGGGCACAATGAGCAGTTCTTC.

This chain connects TRBV3-1 (or the pseudogene TRBV3-2) to TRBJ1-1; TRBD1 is a possible D gene (6 bases). The CDR3 length is 17 residues. Germline V gene data show CDR1 as LGHDT and CDR2 as YNNKEL (reference sequence). Trimming cost V 0 bases and J 1 base, with 15 bases left between them. CDR3 DNA sequence: TGTGCCAGCAGCCAAGATGGGGCAGGGGTGGCGAACACTGAAGCTTTCTTT. Amino acids: CASSQDGAGVANTEAFF.

CDR3 DNA: TGTGCCAGCAGCTCCCAGGGACAGAACACCGGGGAGCTGTTTTTT. This sequence encodes CASSSQGQNTGELFF. The chain employs TRBV9 and TRBJ2-2; D perhaps matches TRBD1 (6 bases). Trimming stripped 4 bases from V and 1 base from J, with 11 bases between. CDR1 and CDR2 from the germline V gene are SGDLS and YYNGEE. The CDR3 contains 15 residues.

V is TRBV24-1 and J is TRBJ2-1; TRBD1 is a possible D gene (5 bases). Trimming took off 5 bases at V and 8 bases at J, with 45 bases between the two ends. CDR1 is KGHDR and CDR2 is SFDVKD in the germline V gene. There are 24 residues in the CDR3. DNA of the CDR3: TGTGCCACCAGTGCGGGTTTTCGACAGCGCAACGACAATAGTAACAGTCTTTATGGCGATGAGCAGTTCTTC. Residues: CATSAGFRQRNDNSNSLYGDEQFF.

The chain combines TRBV5-5 with TRBJ1-5, with D tentatively TRBD1 (5 bases). The CDR3 runs to 16 residues. V was cut by 3 bases and J by 7 bases, with 20 bases left in between. CDR1 and CDR2 from the germline V gene are SGHKS and YYEKEE (reference sequence). The CDR3 here is CASSSTLGPTGQPQHF. As DNA, the CDR3 is TGTGCCAGCAGCTCGACCCTGGGGCCGACCGGCCAGCCCCAGCATTTT. Supplemented by reference TRBV5-5 and TRBJ1-5, the full variable domain reads DAGVTQSPTHLIKTRGQQVTLRCSPISGHKSVSWYQQVLGQGPQFIFQYYEKEERGRGNFPDRFSARQFPNYSSELNVNALLLGDSALYLCASSSTLGPTGQPQHFGDGTRLSIL.

The chain has TRBV5-8 and TRBJ2-6; 10 bases match TRBD1. The ends lost 4 bases at V and 2 bases at J; junction bases unmatched: 6. The CDR3 has 17 residues. The germline gives CDR1 SGHTS, CDR2 YDEGEE. CDR3 sequence (DNA): TGTGCCAGCAGCAATGACAGGGGGCGACCTGGGGCCAACGTCCTGACTTTC. This sequence encodes CASSNDRGRPGANVLTF.

The CDR3 DNA sequence: TGTGCCAGCAGTGCGACAGGGGGCTTGAATTCACCCCTCCACTTT. It is translated as CASSATGGLNSPLHF. The chain recombines TRBV27 with TRBJ1-6; 10 positions agree with TRBD1. Germline lookup yields CDR1 MNHEY and CDR2 SMNVEV (reference sequence). J lost 7 bases, V lost 5 bases, and 5 bases had no gene match. This CDR3 region has 15 residues.

The gene calls are TRBV18 and TRBJ1-4; no firm D call. Trimming removed 6 bases from V and 2 bases from J, with 10 bases in between. The CDR3 totals 14 residues. CDR1 is KGHSH, CDR2 LQKENI, per germline. CDR3 bases: TGTGCCAGCTCTCCCGGGGTTACTAATGAAAAACTGTTTTTT. It specifies CASSPGVTNEKLFF.

V gene TRBV25-1 combines with J gene TRBJ1-2; D remains unclear. This CDR3 region has 11 residues. V gave up 4 bases and J gave up 5 bases, with 5 bases separating them. Germline lookup yields CDR1 MGHDK and CDR2 SYGVNS. In nucleotides, the CDR3 is TGTGCCAGCAGTGCCGGGTATGGCTACACCTTC. Translation gives CASSAGYGYTF.

DNA of the CDR3: TGCGCCAGCAGCCGGGACAGAAGGTCCCTTAACTATGGCTACACCTTC. Residues: CASSRDRRSLNYGYTF. The gene calls are TRBV4-3 and TRBJ1-2; the match to TRBD1 covers 7 bases. Germline loops: CDR1 LGHNA, CDR2 YSLEER. CDR3 size: 16 residues. Trimming cost V 4 bases and J 1 base; bases outside gene matches: 9.

The J gene is TRBJ1-5, the V gene TRBV7-2; D is possibly TRBD1 (5 bases). CDR3 length: 15 residues. The germline V gene encodes CDR1 SGHTA and CDR2 FQGNSA. V lost 1 base and J 6 bases, leaving 13 bases between the germline ends. Here the CDR3 reads CASSLGGAGGQPQHF. The CDR3 DNA sequence: TGTGCCAGCAGCTTAGGAGGGGCGGGGGGTCAGCCCCAGCATTTT.

This clone has a single count. The chain links TRBV29-1 to TRBJ1-2, with D unresolved. The CDR3 is 13 amino acids. The V and J ends lost 3 bases and 7 bases respectively, with 15 bases between them. The V gene's germline CDR1 is SQVTM and CDR2 ANQGSEA. CDR3 DNA: TGCAGCGTTGATGAGCAATTCGAGGGTGGCTACACCTTC. Translation gives CSVDEQFEGGYTF.

This clone appeared a single time. The V gene is TRBV12-3 or TRBV12-4, the J gene TRBJ1-1; 8 bases match TRBD1. CDR3 size: 12 residues. The V gene end was trimmed by 6 bases and the J gene end by 11 bases; junction bases not matched to a gene: 8. The CDR3, as DNA: TGTGCCAGCAGGCAGGGACAGGCGGGCGCTTTCTTT. Protein: CASRQGQAGAFF.

This clone was counted ten times or more. This chain joins TRBV6-2 or TRBV6-3 and TRBJ1-5; a possible D gene is TRBD1 (6 bases). The V gene's germline CDR1 is MNHEY and CDR2 SVGEGT. The V end lost 0 bases, the J end lost 0 bases, and 9 bases lay between the germline ends. There are 16 residues in the CDR3. CDR3 DNA: TGTGCCAGCAGTTACTCGGACAGAGATAGCAATCAGCCCCAGCATTTT. The encoded protein is CASSYSDRDSNQPQHF.

The V gene is TRBV19, the J gene TRBJ2-7, with 7 bases aligning to TRBD2. Germline lookup yields CDR1 LNHDA and CDR2 SQIVND (reference sequence). V lost 3 bases to trimming and J lost 4 bases; unmatched junction nucleotides: 3. The CDR3 length is 13 residues. The CDR3 nucleotides are TGTGCCAGTAGTATGGGGGGGGAGTACGAGCAGTACTTC. Translating it yields CASSMGGEYEQYF.